A single sample is the source of the 31 T cell receptor beta chains below, sequenced in a study of beta chain features in type 1 diabetes. Study-level findings and limits: Within each of all four CD4+ subsets, Type 1 diabetes patients had TCRB CDR3s that were moderately but significantly shorter.

Their antigens are not known. Expressed TCRB transcripts were sequenced after all isolated RNA was converted to cDNA. TCRdb keeps only in-frame clones here, not all; method: immunoSEQ multiplex PCR. The table records roughly 400,000 clones, roughly a tenth of them present only once. Input material: central memory CD4+ T cells from blood. These TCRs come from a man between 25 and 39 years old with type 1 diabetes.

The chain carries TRBV6-5 and TRBJ2-5, with D unresolved. V was pared by 3 bases and J by 2 bases, with 13 bases between. CDR3 length: 15 residues. Per germline, CDR1 MNHEY and CDR2 SVGAGI. Here the CDR3 reads CASSYKPTKQETQYF. The CDR3 DNA is TGTGCCAGCAGTTATAAGCCAACGAAGCAAGAGACCCAGTACTTC.

This chain joins TRBV6-5 and TRBJ2-7; 7 nucleotides align to TRBD2. J gave up 5 bases and V 7 bases, and 14 bases lay outside the gene matches. The CDR3 is made up of 15 amino acids. Germline V gene data show CDR1 as MNHEY and CDR2 as SVGAGI. CDR3 amino acids: CASTTRRRGSHEQYF. The CDR3 bases are TGTGCCAGCACCACCCGGAGGCGGGGGTCCCACGAGCAGTACTTC.

This chain connects TRBV19 to TRBJ2-7; D is unresolved. The CDR3 runs 16 residues. The germline V and J ends were trimmed by 1 base and 1 base, with 14 bases remaining between them. In germline, CDR1 is LNHDA, CDR2 SQIVND (reference sequence). The CDR3 coding sequence is TGTGCCAGTAGTATAGGAGTCTCACTCCTTTCCTACGAGCAGTACTTC. Translated, it gives CASSIGVSLLSYEQYF.

This clone was counted a few times. Other DNA sequences within the sample encode an identical CDR3. The genes are TRBV15 and TRBJ1-5; the D is unclear. With 0 bases removed from V and 0 bases from J, the gap between germline ends came to 6 bases. The germline V gene encodes CDR1 LNHNV and CDR2 YYDKDF (reference sequence). The CDR3 is made up of 15 amino acids. The CDR3 protein is CATSRDVGSNQPQHF. Written as DNA, the CDR3 is TGTGCCACCAGCAGAGATGTGGGTAGCAATCAGCCCCAGCATTTT.

The rearrangement links TRBV30 to TRBJ2-3; 8 bases align to TRBD2. The CDR3 is 13 amino acids. Germline CDR1 reads GTSNPN; CDR2 reads SVGIG (reference sequence). Trimming removed 3 bases from V and 3 bases from J; junction bases left unmatched: 2. CDR3 in DNA: TGTGCCTGGAGACGGGAGGGGACAGATACGCAGTATTTT. This gives the protein CAWRREGTDTQYF.

This clone was counted between two and nine times. The V gene is TRBV10-1, the J gene TRBJ1-1; 10 bases line up with TRBD1. Germline CDR1 and CDR2: WNHNN and SYGVQD (reference sequence). J lost 2 bases, V lost 5 bases, and 11 bases had no gene match. The CDR3 runs 17 residues. CDR3 nucleotide sequence: TGCGCCAGCAGTCAACATGGACAGGGGGGCTTTAACACTGAAGCTTTCTTT. Translating it yields CASSQHGQGGFNTEAFF.

In its sample, this clone was seen a few times. This sequence joins TRBV29-1 and TRBJ2-2, with 8 nucleotides matching TRBD1. This CDR3 contains 14 residues. V lost 7 bases and J lost 5; bases outside the gene matches: 9. Germline V gives CDR1 SQVTM, CDR2 ANQGSEA. CDR3 loop: CSAGDRTVTGELFF. The CDR3, as DNA: TGCAGCGCTGGGGACAGGACAGTGACCGGGGAGCTGTTTTTT.

This clone appeared a few times. This chain connects TRBV21-1 to TRBJ2-7. TRBV21-1 constitutes a pseudogene. The CDR3 contains 17 residues. The CDR3 protein is CASSKYSAILLPHEQYF. The DNA for the CDR3 is TGTGCCAGCAGCAAATATTCGGCGATCCTTCTACCCCACGAGCAGTACTTC.

The table lists this clone with a few counts. The chain carries TRBV7-9 and TRBJ1-1; perhaps TRBD1 as D (6 bases). Germline V CDR1 and CDR2: SEHNR, FQNEAQ (reference sequence). The CDR3 length is 14 residues. Trimming shortened V by 1 base and J by 7 bases, and 13 bases separated the two germline ends. In DNA, the CDR3 is TGTGCCAGCAGCTTAGTTGGGGGGGCCGGTGAAGCTTTCTTT. Encoded protein: CASSLVGGAGEAFF.

The chain employs TRBV6-1 and TRBJ1-1; a possible D gene is TRBD1 (6 bases). CDR1 and CDR2 from the germline V gene are MNHNS and SASEGT. Deletions cut 4 bases from V and 4 bases from J, with 10 bases between. The CDR3 length is 13 residues. The CDR3 DNA reads as TGTGCCAGCAGTGTCCAGGGGAGCACTGAAGCTTTCTTT. It encodes CASSVQGSTEAFF.

This clone was seen a few times. The chain combines TRBV28 with TRBJ2-7; TRBD2 matches at 9 bases. The V gene end was trimmed by 8 bases and the J gene end by 4 bases; junction bases not matched to a gene: 3. Germline lookup yields CDR1 MDHEN and CDR2 SYDVKM. The CDR3 totals 12 residues. CDR3 sequence (DNA): TGTGCCAGCCTAGCGGGATTATACGAGCAGTACTTC. Translation: CASLAGLYEQYF.

This clone has just a few counts. V gene TRBV28 combines with J gene TRBJ2-4, with a possible D match to TRBD1 (5 bases). The length of the CDR3 is 15 residues. Between the trimmed V and J ends, which lost 5 bases and 3 bases, there was a span of 14 bases. Germline V CDR1 and CDR2: MDHEN, SYDVKM. The DNA of the CDR3 is TGTGCCAGCAGTAAACAAGGGGTCGGCAAAAACATTCAGTACTTC. Its protein is CASSKQGVGKNIQYF.

This clone appeared a few times. The gene calls are TRBV2 and TRBJ1-5, with D possibly being TRBD1 (5 bases). Germline CDR1 SNHLY, CDR2 FYNNEI. V was cut by 8 bases and J by 7 bases, with 15 bases left in between. The CDR3 runs 13 residues. The CDR3 reads CASGDSRGQPQHF. CDR3 in DNA: TGTGCCAGCGGCGACAGTAGGGGACAGCCCCAGCATTTT.

This clone came up many times. This chain connects TRBV19 to TRBJ2-2; unclear D gene. Trimming took off 6 bases at V and 1 base at J, with 6 bases between the two ends. CDR1 and CDR2 from the germline V gene are LNHDA and SQIVND (reference sequence). The CDR3 is made up of 13 amino acids. CDR3: CASSPQNTGELFF. The CDR3 nucleotides read TGTGCCAGTAGCCCCCAGAACACCGGGGAGCTGTTTTTT.

The J gene is TRBJ2-2, the V gene TRBV6-1; 7 bases fit TRBD1. Germline V CDR1 and CDR2: MNHNS, SASEGT. The CDR3 is 15 residues long. V shed 5 bases and J 1 base; nucleotides not matched to a gene: 4. CDR3 residues: CASSKRDRNTGELFF. The CDR3 nucleotides are TGTGCCAGCAGTAAACGGGACAGGAACACCGGGGAGCTGTTTTTT.

The chain couples TRBV29-1 to TRBJ2-5, with TRBD1 matching 8 bases. The CDR3 has 13 residues. V lost 6 bases and J lost 1; bases outside the gene matches: 4. The germline V gene has CDR1 SQVTM and CDR2 ANQGSEA. CDR3 sequence (DNA): TGCAGCGTGGACGGACAGGGCCAAGAGACCCAGTACTTC. It yields the protein CSVDGQGQETQYF.

In this sample, this clone turned up a few times. The chain couples TRBV15 to TRBJ2-3; 7 bases agree with TRBD2. Germline V gives CDR1 LNHNV, CDR2 YYDKDF (reference sequence). V lost 1 base, J lost 0 bases, and 10 bases stayed unmatched. The CDR3 sequence is 18 residues long. DNA for the CDR3: TGTGCCACCAGCAGAGCTGGGCAGACTAGCAGGAGCACAGATACGCAGTATTTT. It encodes CATSRAGQTSRSTDTQYF.

V gene TRBV9 combines with J gene TRBJ2-5; 13 positions agree with TRBD2. Per the germline V gene, CDR1 is SGDLS and CDR2 is YYNGEE. The ends lost 3 bases at V and 4 bases at J; junction bases unmatched: 9. The CDR3 is 17 amino acids. In DNA, the CDR3 is TGTGCCAGCAGCGGAACTAGCGGGAGGGCCCTCGCAGAGACCCAGTACTTC. It specifies CASSGTSGRALAETQYF.

There are a few counts of this clone. The rearrangement uses TRBV29-1 and TRBJ2-7, with 10 bases matching TRBD1. Germline CDR1 is SQVTM and CDR2 is ANQGSEA. This CDR3 comprises 13 residues. J gave up 5 bases and V 7 bases, and 8 bases lay outside the gene matches. CDR3 protein: CSGSRTGGDEQYF. The DNA of the CDR3 is TGCAGCGGATCTAGGACAGGGGGTGACGAGCAGTACTTC.

This sequence joins TRBV11-3 and TRBJ2-5; 8 nucleotides agree with TRBD2. CDR1 is SGHNT, CDR2 YENEEA, per germline. Trimming at V came to 3 bases and at J to 2 bases, leaving 2 bases not matched to a gene. The length of the CDR3 is 14 residues. The CDR3 reads CASSFGREQETQYF. CDR3 bases: TGTGCCAGCAGCTTCGGGAGGGAACAAGAGACCCAGTACTTC.

This clone was picked up a small number of times. The V call is TRBV4-2, the J call TRBJ1-4, with no clear D. The V gene's germline CDR1 is LGHNA and CDR2 YNFKEQ. This CDR3 has 15 amino acids. Trimming took 0 bases from V and 8 from J, leaving 13 bases between them. CDR3 coding DNA: TGTGCCAGCAGCCAAGATCGTATGGAGGGCGAAAAACTGTTTTTT. Amino acids: CASSQDRMEGEKLFF.

The rearrangement joins TRBV6-6 to TRBJ1-1, with D hard to call. The CDR3 totals 13 residues. Germline loops: CDR1 MNHNY, CDR2 SVGAGI (reference sequence). Trimming took off 8 bases at V and 2 bases at J, with 12 bases between the two ends. This chain's CDR3 is CASRFWGNTEAFF. CDR3 nucleotide sequence: TGTGCCAGCCGGTTTTGGGGAAACACTGAAGCTTTCTTT.

This rearrangement joins TRBV10-1 to TRBJ2-3; 9 bases are shared with TRBD1. The CDR3 is 16 residues long. Germline V gene lookup returns CDR1 WNHNN and CDR2 SYGVQD (reference sequence). Trimming took 5 bases from V and 6 from J; bases not matched to a gene: 12. CDR3 nucleotide sequence: TGCGCCAGCAGTCCCGGACAGGGGAGGGGAGGCGATACGCAGTATTTT. Translation: CASSPGQGRGGDTQYF.

This clone has ten or more counts. This rearrangement joins TRBV5-1 to TRBJ2-2; D is ambiguous. Trimming cost V 0 bases and J 4 bases, with 13 bases left between them. The germline V gene encodes CDR1 SGHRS and CDR2 YFSETQ. The CDR3 sequence is 16 residues long. The CDR3 coding sequence is TGCGCCAGCAGCTTGGTGGGCGGCAGGAGCACCGGGGAGCTGTTTTTT. As protein: CASSLVGGRSTGELFF.

This clone was counted many times. The V call is TRBV28, the J call TRBJ1-2; 9 nucleotides match TRBD1. The CDR3 has 15 amino acids. Germline CDR1 reads MDHEN; CDR2 reads SYDVKM. Trimming removed 6 bases from V and 5 bases from J; junction bases left unmatched: 10. The CDR3 region is CASSTGGAEAYGYTF. CDR3 nucleotides: TGTGCCAGCAGCACAGGGGGCGCCGAGGCGTATGGCTACACCTTC.

The rearrangement joins TRBV11-3 to TRBJ1-1; D is possibly TRBD1 (6 bases). The CDR3 length is 17 residues. V dropped 3 bases and J dropped 4 bases, with 21 bases sitting between them. Per the germline V gene, CDR1 is SGHNT and CDR2 is YENEEA. CDR3 region: CASSLAMGGRAGTEAFF. CDR3 nucleotide sequence: TGTGCCAGCAGCTTGGCCATGGGGGGCCGGGCCGGCACTGAAGCTTTCTTT.

The gene calls are TRBV7-2 and TRBJ2-5; D not certain. Gene TRBJ2-7 matches the end of the DNA better, so the J call may be wrong. CDR3 size: 13 residues. Germline V gene data show CDR1 as SGHTA and CDR2 as FQGNSA. The CDR3 loop is CASSSRLSYEQYF. The CDR3 DNA sequence: TGTGCCAGCAGCAGTAGACTCTCCTACGAGCAGTACTTC.

The chain couples TRBV27 to TRBJ2-5; possible D gene TRBD1, 6 bases. The closer fit of TRBJ2-7 to the DNA end suggests the J call may be wrong. CDR1 is MNHEY and CDR2 is SMNVEV in the germline V gene (reference sequence). The CDR3 length is 16 residues. In nucleotides, the CDR3 is TGTGCCAGCAGGGCCCGTGGGGGCGCTGGTTCCTACGAGCAGTACTTC. Protein product: CASRARGGAGSYEQYF.

This clone was found a few times. This rearrangement joins TRBV19 to TRBJ2-1; 13 nucleotides line up with TRBD2. The CDR3 length is 15 residues. V gave up 7 bases and J gave up 9 bases; unmatched junction bases: 9. Looked up from germline, CDR1 is LNHDA and CDR2 is SQIVND (reference sequence). The CDR3 DNA reads TGTGCCAGTACCTTAGGACTAGCGGGAGTTGGTGAGCAGTTCTTC. It translates to CASTLGLAGVGEQFF.

This clone turned up a few times. V and J are TRBV6-5 and TRBJ2-7, with 7 bases fitting TRBD1. J was trimmed by 1 base and V by 7 bases; bases with no gene match: 4. The germline gives CDR1 MNHEY, CDR2 SVGAGI. This CDR3 contains 13 residues. The CDR3 DNA is TGTGCCAGCAATGGACAGGATTCCTACGAGCAGTACTTC. Amino acid sequence: CASNGQDSYEQYF.

At least ten counts were recorded for this clone. The gene calls are TRBV10-3 and TRBJ2-3, with 7 bases fitting TRBD1. CDR3 size: 14 residues. V dropped 4 bases and J dropped 1; count of bases not matched to a gene: 2. Germline V gene lookup returns CDR1 ENHRY and CDR2 SYGVKD. In nucleotides, the CDR3 is TGTGCCATCAGTGGGACAGGCCGCACAGATACGCAGTATTTT. Residues: CAISGTGRTDTQYF.